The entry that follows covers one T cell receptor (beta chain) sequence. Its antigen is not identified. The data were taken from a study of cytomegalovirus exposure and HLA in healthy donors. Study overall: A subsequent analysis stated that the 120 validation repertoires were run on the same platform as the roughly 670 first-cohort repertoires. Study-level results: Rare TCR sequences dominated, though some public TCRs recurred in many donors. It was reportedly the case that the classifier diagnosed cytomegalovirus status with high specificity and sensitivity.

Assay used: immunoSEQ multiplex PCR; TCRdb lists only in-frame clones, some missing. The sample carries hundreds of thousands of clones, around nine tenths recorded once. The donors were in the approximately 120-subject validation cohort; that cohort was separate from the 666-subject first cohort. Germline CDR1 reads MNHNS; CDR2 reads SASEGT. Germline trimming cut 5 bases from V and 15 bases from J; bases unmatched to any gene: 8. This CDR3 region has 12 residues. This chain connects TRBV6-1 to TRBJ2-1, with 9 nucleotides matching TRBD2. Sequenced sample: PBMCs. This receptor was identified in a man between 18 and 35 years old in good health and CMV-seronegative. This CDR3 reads CASSYVGTSPFF. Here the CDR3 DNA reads TGTGCCAGCAGTTATGTTGGGACTAGCCCGTTCTTC.